This TCR beta chain emerged from a study of T-cell reconstitution after alpha-beta-depleted transplantation in children. Study-wide results and limits: By about two months after transplant, alpha-beta T cells reportedly arose from several hundred graft clones that had expanded. Diversity and T-cell counts at one year after transplant derived mostly from new T cells.

Using unique molecular identifiers, the investigators prepared the TCRbeta library. TCRdb called the PCR reads again in MiXCR, with one record for every CDR3 protein. The sample carries around 600,000 distinct CDR3 sequences, about 21% recorded once. This clonotype was counted at least ten times. Its matching antigen is unknown. With 6 bases clipped from V and 2 bases from J, the junction kept 3 bases outside the gene matches. Germline V gene data show CDR1 as SQVTM and CDR2 as ANQGSEA. The CDR3 runs to 14 residues. The specimen was PBMCs, mostly from graft donor cells, collected 360 days after TCRalphabeta/CD19-depleted stem cell transplant. This TCR was sampled from a boy under three years old who had a stem cell transplant for acute myeloid leukemia, so the T cells may come from the graft donor. The genes are TRBV29-1 and TRBJ2-5; the match to TRBD2 covers 13 bases. CDR3 amino acids: CSVGTSGAQETQYF. The CDR3 region has the DNA TGCAGCGTCGGGACTAGCGGGGCTCAAGAGACCCAGTACTTC.